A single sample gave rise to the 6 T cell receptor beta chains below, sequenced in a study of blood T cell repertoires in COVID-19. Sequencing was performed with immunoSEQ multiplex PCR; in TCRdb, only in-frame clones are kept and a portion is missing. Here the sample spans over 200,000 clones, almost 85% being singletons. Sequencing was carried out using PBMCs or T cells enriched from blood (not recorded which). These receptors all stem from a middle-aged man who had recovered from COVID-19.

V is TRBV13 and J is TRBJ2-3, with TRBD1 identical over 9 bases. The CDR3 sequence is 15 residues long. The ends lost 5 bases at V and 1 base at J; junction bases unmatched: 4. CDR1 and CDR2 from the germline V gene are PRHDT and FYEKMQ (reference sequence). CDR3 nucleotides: TGTGCCAGCAGCCGACAGGGGGGGGGCACAGATACGCAGTATTTT. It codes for CASSRQGGGTDTQYF.

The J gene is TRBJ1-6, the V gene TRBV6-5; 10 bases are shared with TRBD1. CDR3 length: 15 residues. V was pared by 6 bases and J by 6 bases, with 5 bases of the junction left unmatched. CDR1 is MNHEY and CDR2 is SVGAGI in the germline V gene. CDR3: CASRTGGLFNSPLHF. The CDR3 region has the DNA TGTGCCAGCAGGACAGGGGGCCTTTTTAATTCACCCCTCCACTTT.

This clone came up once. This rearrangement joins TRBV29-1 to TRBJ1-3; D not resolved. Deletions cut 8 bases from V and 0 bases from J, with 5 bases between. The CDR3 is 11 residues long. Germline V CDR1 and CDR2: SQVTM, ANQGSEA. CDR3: CSTSSGNTIYF. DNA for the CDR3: TGCAGCACAAGCTCTGGAAACACCATATATTTT.

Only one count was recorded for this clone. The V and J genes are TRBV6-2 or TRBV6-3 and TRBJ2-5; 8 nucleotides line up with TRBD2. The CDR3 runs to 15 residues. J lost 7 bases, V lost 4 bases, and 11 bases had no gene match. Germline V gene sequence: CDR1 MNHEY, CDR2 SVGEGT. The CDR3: CASSFPGRAGGTQYF. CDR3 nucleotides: TGTGCCAGCAGTTTCCCTGGACGGGCGGGAGGGACCCAGTACTTC.

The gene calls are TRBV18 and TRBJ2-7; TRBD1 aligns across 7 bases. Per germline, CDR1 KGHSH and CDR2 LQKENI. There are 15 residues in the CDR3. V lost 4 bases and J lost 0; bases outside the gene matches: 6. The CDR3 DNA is TGTGCCAGCTCACAAAGACAGGGAAGCTCCTACGAGCAGTACTTC. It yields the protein CASSQRQGSSYEQYF.

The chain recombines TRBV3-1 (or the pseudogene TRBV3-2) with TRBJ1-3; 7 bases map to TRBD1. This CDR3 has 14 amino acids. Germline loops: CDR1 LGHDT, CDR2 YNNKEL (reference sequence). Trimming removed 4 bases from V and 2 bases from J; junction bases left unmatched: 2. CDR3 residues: CASSRGTAGNTIYF. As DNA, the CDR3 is TGTGCCAGCAGCCGGGGGACAGCTGGAAACACCATATATTTT.